The rows below give T cell receptor beta chains drawn from one sample of a study of blood T cell dynamics during melanoma immunotherapy. Clones were read by immunoSEQ multiplex PCR, and TCRdb kept only the in-frame ones, dropping some. The sample consists of about 22,000 clones, 85% to 90% of them appearing once. This specimen was blood, taken from a patient treated with checkpoint blockade. The receptors derive from a human donor with melanoma. Both conserved end residues are part of each CDR3.

v_gene	j_gene	CDR3aa
TRBV9	TRBJ2-7	CASSPRGSGSPYEQYF
TRBV12-5	TRBJ2-2	CASGLGTGTATGELFF
TRBV2	TRBJ2-6	CASNPGFGFWANVLTF
TRBV4-2	TRBJ2-2	CASSQEPGYTGELFF
TRBV19	TRBJ1-2	CASSTSGRGRHGYTF
TRBV29-1	TRBJ2-1	CSSDGQGVGEQFF
TRBV5-1	TRBJ2-3	CASSLGQGLNGDTQYF
TRBV14	TRBJ2-3	CASSQVGLNTDTQYF
TRBV2	TRBJ1-2	CACYAPRKYGYTF
TRBV7-3	TRBJ2-1	CASSVGTSGPNEQFF
TRBV21-1	TRBJ1-3	CASSSYAPSGPSGNTIYF
TRBV11-3	TRBJ1-1	CASSPDRGRGGTEAFF
TRBV30	.	CAWSVPQVSYEQYF
TRBV5-4	TRBJ1-3	CASSLVQGAGNTIYF
TRBV5-1	TRBJ2-4	CASSLGQGNIQYF
TRBV6-5	TRBJ1-2	CASSQGPDGYGYTF
TRBV27	TRBJ2-3	CASSLFAEFTDTQYF
TRBV14	TRBJ1-1	CASSQDPWGRNTEAFF
TRBV7-6	TRBJ2-7	CASSLAGGASTYEQYF
TRBV6-5	TRBJ1-1	CASSYNAGNTEAFF
TRBV19	TRBJ2-7	CASSIRGPSVEQYF
TRBV7-9	TRBJ2-1	CASSPSEWQRNEQFF
TRBV19	TRBJ2-3	CASTPRGAYTDTQYF
TRBV6-5	TRBJ2-7	CASSYRTGLEQYF
TRBV2	TRBJ1-2	CASSEQGVRGGAYYGYTF
TRBV5-1	TRBJ2-2	CASSLGDIHTGELFF
TRBV11-3	TRBJ2-5	CASSLTPEKETQYF